A single sample gave rise to the 4 T cell receptor beta chains below, sequenced in a study of T-cell reconstitution after alpha-beta-depleted transplantation in children. Construction of the TCRbeta library involved unique molecular identifiers. TCRdb itself ran the PCR reads through MiXCR, one entry per CDR3 protein. This table has approximately 630,000 distinct CDR3 sequences, less than 15% appearing once. Sequenced material: PBMCs, taken before TCRalphabeta/CD19-depleted stem cell transplant. The receptors shown here come from a girl aged 2 to 10 with congenital amegakaryocytic thrombocytopenia, due to receive a stem cell transplant.

This clonotype was counted only a few times. The chain couples TRBV28 to TRBJ2-1, with D possibly being TRBD1 (6 bases). The CDR3 sequence is 14 residues long. Germline-derived CDR1 and CDR2 are MDHEN and SYDVKM. Trimming removed 7 bases from V and 8 bases from J, with 18 bases in between. The CDR3 spells CASTRQALLHEQFF. CDR3 in DNA: TGTGCCAGCACCCGACAGGCGCTCCTCCATGAGCAGTTCTTC.

This clonotype was detected many times. The chain employs TRBV5-1 and TRBJ2-1; D is uncertain. Germline CDR1 reads SGHRS; CDR2 reads YFSETQ. The CDR3 has 15 residues. V was shortened by 4 bases and J by 0 bases, with 11 bases between the two germline ends. CDR3: CASSRQGYSYNEQFF. The CDR3 DNA is TGCGCCAGCAGCAGACAAGGGTACTCCTACAATGAGCAGTTCTTC.

With respect to this clonotype: One end of the junction varies from germline; a read error may be responsible. The chain employs TRBV12-3 or TRBV12-4 and TRBJ2-7; the match to TRBD2 covers 12 bases. CDR3 length equals 17 residues. The CDR3 coding sequence is TGTGCCCGCAGATCCTATGGACTAGCGGGGAACTCCTACGAGCAGTACTTC. Amino acid sequence: CARRSYGLAGNSYEQYF.

The table lists this clonotype with a few counts. The chain recombines TRBV28 with TRBJ1-2; no reliable D call. Trimming cost V 4 bases and J 2 bases, with 11 bases left between them. Per germline, CDR1 MDHEN and CDR2 SYDVKM. CDR3 length: 14 residues. The CDR3 region is CASSYLRANYGYTF. The CDR3, as DNA: TGTGCCAGCAGTTACCTCCGGGCCAACTATGGCTACACCTTC.